This passage covers 27 T cell receptor beta chains from one sample sequenced in a study of cytomegalovirus exposure and HLA in healthy donors. Researchers ran the PCR with 60 Vbeta and 13 Jbeta primers. Here immunoSEQ multiplex PCR was the method, and the copy in TCRdb shows in-frame clones only, minus some. The sample includes approximately 140,000 clones, 70% to 80% of them seen just once. The sample was PBMCs. The receptor source for this set is a human donor in good health.

The chain links TRBV19 to TRBJ2-3; weak D call: TRBD1 (7 bases). Trimming took off 0 bases at V and 2 bases at J, with 15 bases between the two ends. CDR3 length: 17 residues. Germline CDR1 is LNHDA and CDR2 is SQIVND (reference sequence). The CDR3 DNA reads TGTGCCAGTAGTATAGATGGAGGCAGGGGGGACACAGATACGCAGTATTTT. As protein: CASSIDGGRGDTDTQYF.

This chain joins TRBV7-9 and TRBJ2-1, with D possibly TRBD2 on 5 matching bases. Germline V gene data show CDR1 as SEHNR and CDR2 as FQNEAQ (reference sequence). V shed 8 bases and J shed 5 bases, with 16 bases lying between them. The CDR3 extends over 14 amino acids. The CDR3 loop reads CASFSGFGDNEQFF. DNA for the CDR3: TGTGCCAGCTTCTCCGGGTTCGGGGACAATGAGCAGTTCTTC.

This clone came up once. The chain combines TRBV12-5 with TRBJ2-7, with 11 bases fitting TRBD1. With 5 bases clipped from V and 3 bases from J, the junction kept 6 bases outside the gene matches. The CDR3 is made up of 15 amino acids. CDR1 and CDR2 from the germline V gene are LGHNT and FRNRAP. CDR3 in DNA: TGTGCTAGTGGTCCCGGGACAGGGGGGAGCTACGAGCAGTACTTC. It specifies CASGPGTGGSYEQYF.

This clone was recorded only once. The V and J genes are TRBV18 and TRBJ2-5; maybe TRBD1 (5 bases). This CDR3 has 14 amino acids. Trimming pared 3 bases from V and 4 bases from J, leaving 12 bases between. From germline, CDR1 is KGHSH and CDR2 LQKENI. The CDR3 DNA reads TGTGCCAGCTCACCGGACACGCCGGGAGAGACCCAGTACTTC. Translation gives CASSPDTPGETQYF.

This clone occurred once. This chain links TRBV10-3 with TRBJ1-2, with D tentatively TRBD1 (6 bases). This CDR3 has 12 amino acids. Trimming pared 6 bases from V and 4 bases from J, leaving 9 bases between. Germline V lookup: CDR1 ENHRY, CDR2 SYGVKD. The CDR3 nucleotides read TGTGCCATCAGCTCACAGGGCTATGGCTACACCTTC. It codes for CAISSQGYGYTF.

V usage is TRBV7-9 and J usage is TRBJ1-6, with 11 bases lining up with TRBD1. The V gene's germline CDR1 is SEHNR and CDR2 FQNEAQ (reference sequence). This CDR3 comprises 14 residues. The ends lost 5 bases at V and 10 bases at J; junction bases unmatched: 4. CDR3 DNA: TGTGCCAGCAGCCACGGGACAGGGGGATCACCCCTCCACTTT. Protein product: CASSHGTGGSPLHF.

V usage is TRBV6-6 and J usage is TRBJ1-3, with D perhaps matching TRBD1 (5 bases). The CDR3 loop spans 14 amino acids. Germline lookup yields CDR1 MNHNY and CDR2 SVGAGI (reference sequence). V was shortened by 7 bases and J by 0 bases, with 10 bases between the two germline ends. The CDR3 is CASTTDSSGNTIYF. DNA of the CDR3: TGTGCCAGCACCACCGACAGCTCTGGAAACACCATATATTTT.

V usage is TRBV7-2 and J usage is TRBJ1-3; 10 bases fit TRBD1. The CDR3 length is 14 residues. The germline gives CDR1 SGHTA, CDR2 FQGNSA. V lost 1 base and J lost 8; bases outside the gene matches: 2. CDR3 in DNA: TGTGCCAGCAGCTTAGGACAGGGGGCATACACCATATATTTT. Its translation: CASSLGQGAYTIYF.

The chain is built from TRBV2 and TRBJ1-2; TRBD1 agrees at 7 bases. The CDR3 length is 16 residues. Germline V gene lookup returns CDR1 SNHLY and CDR2 FYNNEI. J gave up 0 bases and V 9 bases, and 13 bases lay outside the gene matches. The CDR3 spells CARVTYGQEPNYGYTF. CDR3 DNA: TGTGCCAGAGTCACTTACGGACAGGAGCCTAACTATGGCTACACCTTC.

This rearrangement joins TRBV7-2 to TRBJ2-5; D is unclear. The J call may be faulty, since TRBJ2-7 better matches the DNA end. The CDR3 is 17 amino acids. Germline V gives CDR1 SGHTA, CDR2 FQGNSA. The CDR3 sequence: CASSLVGSETSSYEQYF. The CDR3 region has the DNA TGTGCCAGCAGCTTAGTGGGCTCCGAAACCTCCTCCTACGAGCAGTACTTC.

This sequence joins TRBV5-6 and TRBJ1-2, with TRBD1 matching over 9 bases. The germline V gene encodes CDR1 SGHDT and CDR2 YYEEEE. With 4 bases clipped from V and 7 bases from J, the junction kept 5 bases outside the gene matches. The CDR3 length is 13 residues. In DNA, the CDR3 is TGTGCCAGCAGCCCCGGGACAGGGTTTGGCTACACCTTC. Residues: CASSPGTGFGYTF.

The chain is built from TRBV14 and TRBJ2-7; the D gene is possibly TRBD2 (5 bases). Trimming took off 0 bases at V and 2 bases at J, with 20 bases between the two ends. The CDR3 spans 18 residues. Germline V gives CDR1 SGHDN, CDR2 FVKESK. CDR3 sequence reads: CASSQDWGSPRRPYEQYF. The DNA of the CDR3 is TGTGCCAGCAGCCAAGATTGGGGAAGTCCACGGAGGCCCTACGAGCAGTACTTC. Drawing the rest from reference TRBV14 and TRBJ2-7, the complete variable domain is EAGVTQFPSHSVIEKGQTVTLRCDPISGHDNLYWYRRVMGKEIKFLLHFVKESKQDESGMPNNRFLAERTGGTYSTLKVQPAELEDSGVYFCASSQDWGSPRRPYEQYFGPGTRLTVT.

A few counts support this clone. A junction boundary mismatches the germline segment, possibly from a read error. The chain is built from TRBV7-9 and TRBJ2-2; TRBD2 matches at 7 bases. Germline-derived CDR1 and CDR2 are SEHNR and FQNEAQ (reference sequence). The CDR3 is 17 amino acids. The chain's CDR3 is CSSSPRSGRAGNGELFF. For the CDR3, the DNA is TGTTCCAGCAGCCCACGGAGTGGGAGGGCCGGTAACGGGGAGCTGTTTTTT.

V gene TRBV11-3 combines with J gene TRBJ2-3, with 7 positions matching TRBD2. The germline V gene has CDR1 SGHNT and CDR2 YENEEA. The trim removed 2 bases at V and 0 bases at J, leaving 5 bases unmatched. This CDR3 has 16 amino acids. CDR3 coding DNA: TGTGCCAGCAGCTTAAGGGCGGGAGCGAGCACAGATACGCAGTATTTT. It encodes CASSLRAGASTDTQYF.

The rearrangement uses TRBV6-6 and TRBJ2-5, with 10 nucleotides matching TRBD1. Germline trimming cut 4 bases from V and 1 base from J; bases unmatched to any gene: 6. Germline V gene sequence: CDR1 MNHNY, CDR2 SVGAGI (reference sequence). The CDR3 totals 16 residues. DNA for the CDR3: TGTGCCAGCAGTTCCATGGGACAGGGGTCCCAAGAGACCCAGTACTTC. Its protein is CASSSMGQGSQETQYF.

V is TRBV27 and J is TRBJ2-2; 10 bases match TRBD1. CDR3 length equals 16 residues. The germline V gene encodes CDR1 MNHEY and CDR2 SMNVEV (reference sequence). Losses at the gene ends were 0 bases for V and 5 bases for J; bases not matched to a gene: 3. This CDR3 reads CASSLSGQGKTGELFF. The CDR3 nucleotides read TGTGCCAGCAGTTTATCGGGACAGGGGAAGACCGGGGAGCTGTTTTTT.

This clone was seen only once. CDR3 sequence: CASSLRQVNEKLFF. The CDR3 DNA sequence: TGTGCCAGCAGCTTACGACAGGTGAATGAAAAACTGTTTTTT. The V gene is TRBV13, the J gene TRBJ1-4, with a tentative D call TRBD1 (6 bases). Trimming cost V 2 bases and J 5 bases, with 9 bases left between them. The CDR3 is 14 residues long. CDR1 is PRHDT, CDR2 FYEKMQ, per germline (reference sequence). The full variable domain, completed using reference TRBV13 and TRBJ1-4, is AAGVIQSPRHLIKEKRETATLKCYPIPRHDTVYWYQQGPGQDPQFLISFYEKMQSDKGSIPDRFSAQQFSDYHSELNMSSLELGDSALYFCASSLRQVNEKLFFGSGTQLSVL.

The rearrangement links TRBV5-4 to TRBJ1-1, with D perhaps matching TRBD1 (5 bases). Germline CDR1 reads SGHNT; CDR2 reads YYREEE (reference sequence). V lost 0 bases and J 0 bases, leaving 9 bases between the germline ends. The CDR3 covers 15 residues. This CDR3 is CASSLDRGVNTEAFF. The CDR3 nucleotides are TGTGCCAGCAGCTTGGACCGGGGGGTGAACACTGAAGCTTTCTTT.

There are a few counts of this clone. The junction differs from germline at one of its ends, possibly a read error. V is TRBV4-3 and J is TRBJ1-2; D may be TRBD1 (5 bases). Per the germline V gene, CDR1 is LGHNA and CDR2 is YSLEER. This CDR3 is 15 amino acids long. DNA for the CDR3: TGCGCCAGCAGCCAAGATCTTGCCAGGGACTATGGCTACCCCTTC. Translation: CASSQDLARDYGYPF.

This chain connects TRBV6-4 to TRBJ2-5; 7 nucleotides line up with TRBD1. Germline trimming cut 6 bases from V and 5 bases from J; bases unmatched to any gene: 12. The CDR3 has 15 amino acids. Germline-derived CDR1 and CDR2 are MRHNA and SNTAGT. CDR3 in DNA: TGTGCCAGCAGGAAAACCGGGACAGTTGGGGAGACCCAGTACTTC. This translates into CASRKTGTVGETQYF.

This clone was recorded a few times. The chain is built from TRBV6-1 and TRBJ1-1; weak D call: TRBD1 (6 bases). Trimming shortened V by 6 bases and J by 1 base, and 12 bases separated the two germline ends. Germline CDR1 is MNHNS and CDR2 is SASEGT. The CDR3 is 14 residues long. CDR3 in amino acids: CASRNRVGNTEAFF. Here the CDR3 DNA reads TGTGCCAGCAGAAACAGGGTGGGGAACACTGAAGCTTTCTTT.

In this sample, this clone turned up a few times. The chain couples TRBV7-2 to TRBJ1-6; no definite D call. Germline V lookup: CDR1 SGHTA, CDR2 FQGNSA. The CDR3 length is 17 residues. Trimming took off 2 bases at V and 0 bases at J, with 11 bases between the two ends. The CDR3 is CASSLYPSSSYNSPLHF. CDR3 sequence (DNA): TGTGCCAGCAGCTTATACCCTTCGAGCTCCTATAATTCACCCCTCCACTTT.

The genes are TRBV4-3 and TRBJ2-1; D possibly corresponds to TRBD1 (5 bases). Trimming took 4 bases from V and 5 from J, leaving 9 bases between them. CDR1 is LGHNA and CDR2 is YSLEER in the germline V gene. CDR3 length: 13 residues. Here the CDR3 reads CASSLGLHNEQFF. CDR3 DNA sequence: TGCGCCAGCAGCCTGGGGCTACACAATGAGCAGTTCTTC.

The chain couples TRBV5-6 to TRBJ1-2, with D possibly being TRBD1 (5 bases). Germline V gene sequence: CDR1 SGHDT, CDR2 YYEEEE. With 1 base removed from V and 0 bases from J, the gap between germline ends came to 13 bases. The CDR3 runs to 16 residues. The CDR3 sequence: CASSLMLDSTNYGYTF. CDR3 sequence (DNA): TGTGCCAGCAGCTTGATGCTCGACAGCACTAACTATGGCTACACCTTC.

This clone has a single count. The V gene is TRBV6-6, the J gene TRBJ2-1; D possibly corresponds to TRBD2 (5 bases). CDR3 size: 10 residues. V lost 6 bases, J lost 10 bases, and 7 bases lay in between. CDR1 is MNHNY, CDR2 SVGAGI, per germline (reference sequence). CDR3 bases: TGTGCCAGCAGGGGAGTGGAGCAGTTCTTC. Translated, it gives CASRGVEQFF.

The rearrangement uses TRBV11-2 and TRBJ1-1; 9 bases are a match to TRBD1. Germline V gene sequence: CDR1 SGHAT, CDR2 FQNNGV. Germline trimming cut 5 bases from V and 2 bases from J; bases unmatched to any gene: 3. CDR3 length equals 14 residues. The CDR3 bases are TGTGCCAGCAGCGGGACAGGGCCAAACACTGAAGCTTTCTTT. It encodes CASSGTGPNTEAFF.

This clone has only one observation. This chain links TRBV7-6 with TRBJ2-7; perhaps TRBD2 as D (7 bases). Trimming pared 5 bases from V and 7 bases from J, leaving 18 bases between. CDR3 length: 14 residues. The germline CDR1 and CDR2 sequences are SGHVS and FNYEAQ. The CDR3 sequence is CASSIGGAPLEQYF. CDR3 nucleotide sequence: TGTGCCAGCAGCATTGGGGGGGCCCCCTTAGAGCAGTACTTC.